These 21 T cell receptor beta chains originate from one sample sequenced in a study of blood T cell repertoires in COVID-19. Only in-frame clones appear in the TCRdb table, and some are missing; sequencing was by immunoSEQ multiplex PCR. Among tens of thousands of clones listed, roughly 78% were seen once. The sample comprised peripheral blood. The receptor source for this set is a man in his 70s with acute or convalescent COVID-19.

V gene TRBV7-9 combines with J gene TRBJ1-2; the D gene is possibly TRBD1 (5 bases). Trimming left V 1 base short and J 8 bases short, with 11 bases between. The CDR3 spans 13 residues. Per the germline V gene, CDR1 is SEHNR and CDR2 is FQNEAQ (reference sequence). The CDR3 sequence is CASSLGQSMGYTF. The DNA of the CDR3 is TGTGCCAGCAGCTTAGGACAGTCTATGGGCTACACCTTC.

This clone was seen just once. The chain couples TRBV3-1 (or the pseudogene TRBV3-2) to TRBJ1-3, with D perhaps matching TRBD1 (6 bases). Looked up from germline, CDR1 is LGHDT and CDR2 is YNNKEL (reference sequence). The length of the CDR3 is 14 residues. The V end was cut by 5 bases, the J end by 2 bases, with 10 bases between. The chain's CDR3 is CASSLQGAGNTIYF. The CDR3 DNA reads TGTGCCAGCAGCTTACAGGGAGCTGGAAACACCATATATTTT.

The chain couples TRBV18 to TRBJ2-2; a weak D match, TRBD1 (5 bases). V was trimmed by 3 bases and J by 1 base, leaving 21 bases between them. Germline CDR1 KGHSH, CDR2 LQKENI. The CDR3 covers 19 residues. The CDR3 sequence: CASSPLWQGQWGNTGELFF. CDR3 in DNA: TGTGCCAGCTCACCCCTTTGGCAGGGTCAATGGGGGAACACCGGGGAGCTGTTTTTT.

This chain links TRBV28 with TRBJ2-7; 12 bases agree with TRBD2. The CDR3 consists of 15 residues. CDR1 is MDHEN, CDR2 SYDVKM, per germline. Trimming removed 6 bases from V and 4 bases from J; junction bases left unmatched: 7. This CDR3 reads CASRGRTSGIYEQYF. In DNA form, the CDR3 reads TGTGCCAGCAGGGGAAGGACTAGCGGGATATACGAGCAGTACTTC.

J is TRBJ2-5 and V is TRBV5-8; D not certain. Germline assignment: CDR1 SGHTS and CDR2 YDEGEE. Trimming shortened V by 2 bases and J by 2 bases, and 10 bases separated the two germline ends. This CDR3 comprises 14 residues. CDR3 in DNA: TGTGCCAGCAGCTTCCTTCCGGTACAAGAGACCCAGTACTTC. This encodes CASSFLPVQETQYF.

This clone has just one count. This chain joins TRBV4-2 and TRBJ2-1; D gene uncertain. This CDR3 has 16 residues. Trimming cost V 0 bases and J 2 bases, with 11 bases left between them. The germline CDR1 and CDR2 sequences are LGHNA and YNFKEQ. Here the CDR3 DNA reads TGTGCCAGCAGCCAAGATATTGGCGGAACCTACAATGAGCAGTTCTTC. It codes for CASSQDIGGTYNEQFF.

Concerning this clone itself: Other DNA variants within this sample encode the same CDR3. The CDR3 here is CSVEGRNTGELFF. CDR3 DNA: TGCAGCGTTGAGGGGCGGAATACCGGGGAGCTGTTTTTT. V usage is TRBV29-1 and J usage is TRBJ2-2; D possibly corresponds to TRBD1 (5 bases). Trimming removed 3 bases at V and 5 bases at J, with 10 bases between. CDR3 length: 13 residues. In germline, CDR1 is SQVTM, CDR2 ANQGSEA.

V is TRBV28 and J is TRBJ2-2; D ambiguous. CDR1 is MDHEN and CDR2 is SYDVKM in the germline V gene. The CDR3 consists of 16 residues. The ends were cut back, 6 bases at V and 0 bases at J, with 14 bases in the middle. The CDR3 nucleotides read TGTGCCAGCAGCCACCCTAGACTTTCGAACACCGGGGAGCTGTTTTTT. Its translation: CASSHPRLSNTGELFF.

This chain uses TRBV6-2 or TRBV6-3 with TRBJ2-6; 7 nucleotides align to TRBD2. This CDR3 is 20 amino acids long. The germline CDR1 and CDR2 sequences are MNHEY and SVGEGT. V dropped 6 bases and J dropped 0; count of bases not matched to a gene: 17. This CDR3 is CASSSGRGDYLNSGANVLTF. CDR3 bases: TGTGCCAGCAGCTCCGGACGGGGGGACTATTTAAACTCTGGGGCCAACGTCCTGACTTTC.

CDR3 nucleotides: TGTGCCAGCAGTCTTCGAGTTTCCTACGAGCAGTACTTC. As protein: CASSLRVSYEQYF. V is TRBV3-1 (or the pseudogene TRBV3-2) and J is TRBJ2-7; D is unresolved. CDR1 and CDR2 (germline): LGHDT, YNNKEL (reference sequence). The CDR3 runs 13 residues. Trimming pared 6 bases from V and 1 base from J, leaving 10 bases between.

This chain links TRBV24-1 with TRBJ1-2; TRBD1 matches at 8 bases. Germline CDR1 reads KGHDR; CDR2 reads SFDVKD. Trimming removed 4 bases from V and 9 bases from J; junction bases left unmatched: 12. The CDR3 consists of 15 residues. The CDR3 spells CATSDLDRGGSSYTF. The DNA for the CDR3 is TGTGCCACCAGTGACCTTGACAGGGGAGGAAGTAGCTACACCTTC.

J is TRBJ1-3 and V is TRBV18; 8 bases align to TRBD1. The CDR3 consists of 18 residues. V lost 4 bases and J lost 0; bases outside the gene matches: 11. Per germline, CDR1 KGHSH and CDR2 LQKENI. CDR3 loop: CASSLGRLGTGSGNTIYF. DNA for the CDR3: TGTGCCAGCTCACTCGGTCGTCTAGGGACAGGCTCTGGAAACACCATATATTTT. Together with reference TRBV18 and TRBJ1-3, the CDR3 gives the full variable domain: NAGVMQNPRHLVRRRGQEARLRCSPMKGHSHVYWYRQLPEEGLKFMVYLQKENIIDESGMPKERFSAEFPKEGPSILRIQQVVRGDSAAYFCASSLGRLGTGSGNTIYFGEGSWLTVV.

The chain uses TRBV28 and TRBJ1-1, with no clear D. This CDR3 spans 13 amino acids. Germline V gives CDR1 MDHEN, CDR2 SYDVKM. V dropped 5 bases and J dropped 6 bases, with 13 bases sitting between them. As DNA, the CDR3 is TGTGCCAGCAGTCCCCAGACTTATCCTGAAGCTTTCTTT. This sequence encodes CASSPQTYPEAFF.

This clone was counted a few times. This chain joins TRBV6-5 and TRBJ1-5; 8 nucleotides line up with TRBD1. Unmatched junction bases numbered 7, after V lost 5 bases and J lost 7 bases. Germline CDR1 MNHEY, CDR2 SVGAGI. The CDR3 runs 14 residues. This CDR3 reads CASSRTGPSQPQHF. CDR3 DNA: TGTGCCAGCAGTCGGACAGGGCCCTCACAGCCCCAGCATTTT.

This sequence joins TRBV29-1 and TRBJ2-1; 12 nucleotides agree with TRBD2. In germline, CDR1 is SQVTM, CDR2 ANQGSEA. This CDR3 has 12 amino acids. The CDR3 region is CTGLAGYNEQFF. CDR3 DNA sequence: TGCACTGGACTAGCGGGATACAATGAGCAGTTCTTC.

This clone was found a few times. V usage is TRBV5-1 and J usage is TRBJ2-7, with a possible D match to TRBD1 (6 bases). V gave up 4 bases and J gave up 5 bases, with 13 bases separating them. The CDR3 extends over 13 amino acids. The germline V gene has CDR1 SGHRS and CDR2 YFSETQ. In nucleotides, the CDR3 is TGCGCCAGCAGCAAGTATCAGGGGAACGAGCAGTACTTC. It codes for CASSKYQGNEQYF.

This clone has just one count. J is TRBJ2-1 and V is TRBV18, with D possibly matching TRBD2 (6 bases). The germline gives CDR1 KGHSH, CDR2 LQKENI. Trimming pared 4 bases from V and 3 bases from J, leaving 10 bases between. The CDR3 runs 14 residues. The CDR3 is CASSQRAIYNEQFF. DNA of the CDR3: TGTGCCAGCTCACAGCGGGCGATCTACAATGAGCAGTTCTTC.

Concerning this clone itself: Other DNA sequences in the same sample also yield this CDR3. This sequence joins TRBV2 and TRBJ2-7; the D gene is possibly TRBD1 (6 bases). V was pared by 6 bases and J by 2 bases, with 11 bases between. Germline assignment: CDR1 SNHLY and CDR2 FYNNEI. This CDR3 spans 13 amino acids. The CDR3 here is CASRGRGTYEQYF. As DNA, the CDR3 is TGTGCCAGCAGGGGCAGGGGAACCTACGAGCAGTACTTC.

The chain joins TRBV29-1 to TRBJ1-1; D gene unclear. Germline assignment: CDR1 SQVTM and CDR2 ANQGSEA. This CDR3 is 10 amino acids long. The V and J ends lost 4 bases and 4 bases respectively, with 4 bases between them. The CDR3 DNA follows: TGCAGCGTTGCATCCACTGAAGCTTTCTTT. Protein product: CSVASTEAFF. The full variable domain, its missing parts supplied by reference TRBV29-1 and TRBJ1-1, is SAVISQKPSRDICQRGTSLTIQCQVDSQVTMMFWYRQQPGQSLTLIATANQGSEATYESGFVIDKFPISRPNLTFSTLTVSNMSPEDSSIYLCSVASTEAFFGQGTRLTVV.

The gene calls are TRBV27 and TRBJ1-1; 7 bases are shared with TRBD1. CDR1 is MNHEY, CDR2 SMNVEV, per germline (reference sequence). This CDR3 is built from 13 residues. V shed 8 bases and J 2 bases; nucleotides not matched to a gene: 5. In DNA form, the CDR3 reads TGTGCCAGCCAGGACAGGACCAACACTGAAGCTTTCTTT. It translates to CASQDRTNTEAFF.

V and J are TRBV9 and TRBJ2-7, with TRBD1 identical over 7 bases. Germline trimming cut 4 bases from V and 4 bases from J; bases unmatched to any gene: 8. The CDR3 consists of 14 residues. Germline V CDR1 and CDR2: SGDLS, YYNGEE. CDR3 amino acids: CASSPQTGLYEQYF. In DNA form, the CDR3 reads TGTGCCAGCAGCCCACAGACAGGGCTATACGAGCAGTACTTC.